One and the same sample provided the 29 T cell receptor beta chains below, sequenced in a study of shared clonotypes between healthy human individuals. Measured with immunoSEQ multiplex PCR; TCRdb has only the in-frame clones, and not every one. The table shows some 1.5 million clones, with more than 95% occurring only once. Sequencing was done on a sample of naive CD4+ T cells sorted from blood. Subset noted: CD45RA+ positively selected. The receptors come from a man younger than 45 in good health.

The chain uses TRBV6-5 and TRBJ2-7; D ambiguous. CDR1 is MNHEY, CDR2 SVGAGI, per germline. CDR3 length: 15 residues. Trimming took off 5 bases at V and 0 bases at J, with 14 bases between the two ends. The CDR3 region is CASSQYSGSSYEQYF. CDR3 nucleotide sequence: TGTGCCAGCAGTCAATATTCAGGAAGCTCCTACGAGCAGTACTTC.

This clone was seen once. The rearrangement joins TRBV11-3 to TRBJ2-5, with D tentatively TRBD2 (5 bases). The germline CDR1 and CDR2 sequences are SGHNT and YENEEA. V lost 1 base, J lost 0 bases, and 6 bases lay in between. The CDR3 runs 14 residues. CDR3 loop: CASSLGEHQETQYF. The CDR3 DNA follows: TGTGCCAGCAGCTTAGGGGAGCACCAAGAGACCCAGTACTTC.

The chain has TRBV18 and TRBJ2-1; 7 nucleotides align to TRBD1. V lost 3 bases and J lost 6; bases outside the gene matches: 2. Germline V lookup: CDR1 KGHSH, CDR2 LQKENI. This CDR3 is built from 13 residues. CDR3 amino acids: CASSPDRSNEQFF. The CDR3 DNA reads as TGTGCCAGCTCACCGGACAGGAGCAATGAGCAGTTCTTC.

This chain uses TRBV4-3 with TRBJ2-7, with D possibly TRBD2 on 6 matching bases. This CDR3 region has 15 residues. V shed 4 bases and J shed 3 bases, with 16 bases lying between them. Germline loops: CDR1 LGHNA, CDR2 YSLEER. The CDR3 spells CASSRTSGTGYEQYF. The CDR3 bases are TGCGCCAGCAGCCGGACTTCCGGGACTGGCTACGAGCAGTACTTC.

Comments on this clone: The same CDR3 can be traced to other DNA sequences in this sample. The V call is TRBV5-1, the J call TRBJ1-5; D not resolved. Trimming removed 4 bases from V and 0 bases from J, with 8 bases in between. This CDR3 has 14 residues. Per germline, CDR1 SGHRS and CDR2 YFSETQ. The CDR3 sequence is CASSPDPSNQPQHF. In DNA, the CDR3 is TGCGCCAGCAGCCCGGACCCTAGCAATCAGCCCCAGCATTTT.

This chain connects TRBV19 to TRBJ2-5, with D uncertain. The CDR3 totals 12 residues. The germline V and J ends were trimmed by 5 bases and 2 bases, with 6 bases remaining between them. Germline lookup yields CDR1 LNHDA and CDR2 SQIVND (reference sequence). CDR3 nucleotide sequence: TGTGCCAGTAGTTTTGGTCAAGAGACCCAGTACTTC. This codes for CASSFGQETQYF.

In DNA form, the CDR3 reads TGCAGCGTTGCCCAGGGTCTGGATCAGCCCCAGCATTTT. Translating gives CSVAQGLDQPQHF. The V call is TRBV29-1, the J call TRBJ1-5; TRBD1 might be the D (5 bases). Germline CDR1 and CDR2: SQVTM and ANQGSEA. The CDR3 has 13 residues. Trimming took off 4 bases at V and 5 bases at J, with 12 bases between the two ends. Filled out from reference TRBV29-1 and TRBJ1-5, the complete variable domain reads SAVISQKPSRDICQRGTSLTIQCQVDSQVTMMFWYRQQPGQSLTLIATANQGSEATYESGFVIDKFPISRPNLTFSTLTVSNMSPEDSSIYLCSVAQGLDQPQHFGDGTRLSIL.

This sequence joins TRBV15 and TRBJ2-1, with 7 bases lining up with TRBD2. Germline-derived CDR1 and CDR2 are LNHNV and YYDKDF (reference sequence). The trim removed 1 base at V and 4 bases at J, leaving 7 bases unmatched. The CDR3 extends over 16 amino acids. CDR3 nucleotide sequence: TGTGCCACCAGCAGAGTGGCCGGAGCGGGATACAATGAGCAGTTCTTC. It codes for CATSRVAGAGYNEQFF.

The J gene is TRBJ2-7, the V gene TRBV10-1; D perhaps matches TRBD2 (6 bases). The ends were cut back, 10 bases at V and 3 bases at J, with 13 bases in the middle. Looked up from germline, CDR1 is WNHNN and CDR2 is SYGVQD (reference sequence). This CDR3 has 12 amino acids. The CDR3 spells CAIGRGFYEQYF. In DNA, the CDR3 is TGCGCCATCGGCCGGGGGTTCTACGAGCAGTACTTC.

A single count supports this clone. The CDR3 coding sequence is TGTGCCAGCAGGGACAGGGGGCGGGAGCAGTACTTC. Amino acid sequence: CASRDRGREQYF. The J gene is TRBJ2-7, the V gene TRBV2, with TRBD1 matching 11 bases. J lost 7 bases, V lost 6 bases, and 2 bases had no gene match. The CDR3 is 12 amino acids. Germline-derived CDR1 and CDR2 are SNHLY and FYNNEI. Filled out from reference TRBV2 and TRBJ2-7, the complete variable domain reads EPEVTQTPSHQVTQMGQEVILRCVPISNHLYFYWYRQILGQKVEFLVSFYNNEISEKSEIFDDQFSVERPDGSNFTLKIRSTKLEDSAMYFCASRDRGREQYFGPGTRLTVT.

This chain joins TRBV7-2 and TRBJ1-1; 9 positions match TRBD1. Germline loops: CDR1 SGHTA, CDR2 FQGNSA. The CDR3 runs 15 residues. After removal of 0 bases from V and 5 bases from J, the junction contained 4 bases not matched to a gene. The CDR3 here is CASSLARTGATEAFF. CDR3 DNA: TGTGCCAGCAGCTTAGCACGGACAGGGGCGACTGAAGCTTTCTTT.

The chain couples TRBV5-4 to TRBJ2-5, with unresolved D. CDR1 is SGHNT, CDR2 YYREEE, per germline (reference sequence). There are 14 residues in the CDR3. V lost 1 base and J lost 6, with 13 bases in between. CDR3 nucleotides: TGTGCCAGCAGCTTGCGGTCCCAAGGGAAGACCCAGTACTTC. Protein: CASSLRSQGKTQYF. The complete variable domain, with remaining parts taken from reference TRBV5-4 and TRBJ2-5, reads ETGVTQSPTHLIKTRGQQVTLRCSSQSGHNTVSWYQQALGQGPQFIFQYYREEENGRGNFPPRFSGLQFPNYSSELNVNALELDDSALYLCASSLRSQGKTQYFGPGTRLLVL.

The V and J genes are TRBV2 and TRBJ2-7, with TRBD1 matching 8 bases. Germline trimming cut 3 bases from V and 1 base from J; bases unmatched to any gene: 5. The CDR3 has 15 amino acids. The germline gives CDR1 SNHLY, CDR2 FYNNEI. CDR3 sequence (DNA): TGTGCCAGCAGTGACGCCAGGGGGCTTTCCTACGAGCAGTACTTC. Its protein product is CASSDARGLSYEQYF.

The V gene is TRBV14, the J gene TRBJ1-3; D is uncertain. Germline-derived CDR1 and CDR2 are SGHDN and FVKESK. This CDR3 is built from 12 residues. The V and J ends lost 3 bases and 8 bases respectively, with 8 bases between them. The CDR3 DNA is TGTGCCAGCAGCCATCACGTACACACCATATATTTT. Its translation is CASSHHVHTIYF.

The V and J genes are TRBV18 and TRBJ1-1; tentatively, D is TRBD1 (5 bases). CDR3 length: 15 amino acids. Germline CDR1 and CDR2: KGHSH and LQKENI. V lost 3 bases, J lost 1 base, and 12 bases lay in between. The CDR3 DNA reads TGTGCCAGCTCACCCCTAGTAGGGGCGAACACTGAAGCTTTCTTT. It yields the protein CASSPLVGANTEAFF. Using reference TRBV18 and TRBJ1-1 for the parts outside the CDR3, the full variable domain is NAGVMQNPRHLVRRRGQEARLRCSPMKGHSHVYWYRQLPEEGLKFMVYLQKENIIDESGMPKERFSAEFPKEGPSILRIQQVVRGDSAAYFCASSPLVGANTEAFFGQGTRLTVV.

V and J are TRBV5-1 and TRBJ1-4, with 8 bases matching TRBD1. V shed 0 bases and J 2 bases; nucleotides not matched to a gene: 6. Germline loops: CDR1 SGHRS, CDR2 YFSETQ. The CDR3 runs to 17 residues. CDR3 in amino acids: CASSLGLQGVTNEKLFF. The DNA for the CDR3 is TGCGCCAGCAGCTTGGGTTTACAGGGGGTCACTAATGAAAAACTGTTTTTT.

This clone has a single count. The rearrangement joins TRBV6-1 to TRBJ1-4; 8 nucleotides agree with TRBD1. V was clipped by 3 bases and J by 7 bases; unmatched bases: 4. Germline V gives CDR1 MNHNS, CDR2 SASEGT. This CDR3 region has 14 residues. The CDR3 spells CASSDRGRGEKLFF. The DNA of the CDR3 is TGTGCCAGCAGTGACAGGGGGCGCGGTGAAAAACTGTTTTTT.

The chain carries TRBV5-4 and TRBJ2-2; 7 bases fit TRBD1. V lost 4 bases to trimming and J lost 6 bases; unmatched junction nucleotides: 9. CDR1 and CDR2 (germline): SGHNT, YYREEE (reference sequence). The CDR3 is made up of 15 amino acids. CDR3 in amino acids: CASSPRGGQPGELFF. The CDR3 nucleotides are TGTGCCAGCAGCCCCAGAGGGGGCCAACCCGGGGAGCTGTTTTTT.

Comment on this clone: Other DNA sequences in the same sample also yield this CDR3. This chain connects TRBV18 to TRBJ2-3, with no clear D. The V gene's germline CDR1 is KGHSH and CDR2 LQKENI. The length of the CDR3 is 12 residues. Trimming shortened V by 5 bases and J by 1 base, and 4 bases separated the two germline ends. The chain's CDR3 is CASSSRTDTQYF. In nucleotides, the CDR3 is TGTGCCAGCTCATCACGCACAGATACGCAGTATTTT.

The J gene is TRBJ1-3, the V gene TRBV5-4; TRBD1 aligns across 7 bases. The CDR3 loop spans 16 amino acids. V shed 4 bases, J shed 0 bases, and the junction held 7 bases outside the gene matches. Germline CDR1 SGHNT, CDR2 YYREEE (reference sequence). The CDR3 here is CASSPGGPRSGNTIYF. CDR3 in DNA: TGTGCCAGCAGCCCAGGGGGACCGCGCTCTGGAAACACCATATATTTT. Combining the CDR3 with reference TRBV5-4 and TRBJ1-3 gives the whole variable domain ETGVTQSPTHLIKTRGQQVTLRCSSQSGHNTVSWYQQALGQGPQFIFQYYREEENGRGNFPPRFSGLQFPNYSSELNVNALELDDSALYLCASSPGGPRSGNTIYFGEGSWLTVV.

This clone was observed a single time. The CDR3 bases are TGTGCCAGCAGTGAAATTAGGGCGAACACTGAAGCTTTCTTT. The encoded protein is CASSEIRANTEAFF. The chain has TRBV6-1 and TRBJ1-1; unclear D gene. Germline lookup yields CDR1 MNHNS and CDR2 SASEGT. This CDR3 is 14 amino acids long. Deletions cut 2 bases from V and 1 base from J, with 8 bases between.

This clone was counted a single time. The chain is built from TRBV6-5 and TRBJ1-1; 8 bases are shared with TRBD1. Germline loops: CDR1 MNHEY, CDR2 SVGAGI. J was trimmed by 0 bases and V by 2 bases; bases with no gene match: 5. This CDR3 is built from 16 residues. CDR3 sequence: CASSYAKTGVNTEAFF. Here the CDR3 DNA reads TGTGCCAGCAGTTACGCCAAGACAGGGGTGAACACTGAAGCTTTCTTT.

This chain links TRBV18 with TRBJ2-7; possible D gene TRBD1, 6 bases. The CDR3 consists of 15 residues. Trimming removed 3 bases from V and 3 bases from J, with 15 bases in between. CDR1 is KGHSH and CDR2 is LQKENI in the germline V gene. Here the CDR3 reads CASSPSGTPYYEQYF. In nucleotides, the CDR3 is TGTGCCAGCTCACCGTCGGGGACACCGTACTACGAGCAGTACTTC.

This chain links TRBV9 with TRBJ2-3, with TRBD2 identical over 9 bases. The CDR3 is 17 residues long. V gave up 0 bases and J gave up 1 base; unmatched junction bases: 6. Per the germline V gene, CDR1 is SGDLS and CDR2 is YYNGEE. Here the CDR3 reads CASSVGPSGTGTDTQYF. Here the CDR3 DNA reads TGTGCCAGCAGCGTAGGTCCTAGCGGGACTGGCACAGATACGCAGTATTTT.

This chain joins TRBV19 and TRBJ2-3; 7 nucleotides agree with TRBD2. V shed 7 bases and J 4 bases; nucleotides not matched to a gene: 8. This CDR3 region has 14 residues. Germline lookup yields CDR1 LNHDA and CDR2 SQIVND (reference sequence). The CDR3 nucleotides read TGTGCCAGTAATTCGGGCGGGAGTGCAGATACGCAGTATTTT. Its protein product is CASNSGGSADTQYF.

The chain links TRBV23-1 to TRBJ2-1; 13 bases are shared with TRBD2. TRBV23-1 counts as an open reading frame of uncertain function. The CDR3 runs 19 residues. The J segment lost 5 bases and the V segment lost 0 bases, leaving 10 bases of the junction unmatched. CDR3 coding DNA: TGCGCCAGCAGTCAATCGACCCCTTTACTAGCGGGAGGGAACAATGAGCAGTTCTTC. Its translation: CASSQSTPLLAGGNNEQFF.

The J gene is TRBJ2-3, the V gene TRBV19; TRBD1 matches 9 bases. J was trimmed by 1 base and V by 4 bases; bases with no gene match: 6. The CDR3 contains 16 residues. Germline V gene data show CDR1 as LNHDA and CDR2 as SQIVND (reference sequence). The CDR3 nucleotides read TGTGCCAGTAGTACCCTGACAGGGGGTCGCACAGATACGCAGTATTTT. Protein sequence: CASSTLTGGRTDTQYF.

For this clone: Other DNA sequences of this sample code for an identical CDR3. This chain links TRBV29-1 with TRBJ1-1; a possible D gene is TRBD1 (6 bases). The CDR3 loop spans 12 amino acids. V lost 3 bases to trimming and J lost 4 bases, with 9 bases between them. The germline V gene has CDR1 SQVTM and CDR2 ANQGSEA. CDR3: CSVDRGGTEAFF. The CDR3 DNA reads as TGCAGCGTTGACAGGGGAGGCACTGAAGCTTTCTTT.

V usage is TRBV5-4 and J usage is TRBJ1-2, with D unclear. Trimming shortened V by 3 bases and J by 5 bases, and 14 bases separated the two germline ends. Germline loops: CDR1 SGHNT, CDR2 YYREEE (reference sequence). This CDR3 spans 14 amino acids. CDR3 in DNA: TGTGCCAGCAGCTATGAGTCGATGGGGTATGGCTACACCTTC. Translation: CASSYESMGYGYTF. The entire variable domain, with the rest obtained from reference TRBV5-4 and TRBJ1-2, is as follows: ETGVTQSPTHLIKTRGQQVTLRCSSQSGHNTVSWYQQALGQGPQFIFQYYREEENGRGNFPPRFSGLQFPNYSSELNVNALELDDSALYLCASSYESMGYGYTFGSGTRLTVV.